These 2 T cell receptor beta chains originate from one sample sequenced in a study of shared clonotypes between healthy human individuals. Data came from immunoSEQ multiplex PCR; TCRdb stores just in-frame clones and leaves some out. The sample yields roughly 2.4 million clones, approximately 96% seen once. Specimen: naive CD4+ T cells sorted from blood. Subset here: CD45RA+ positively selected. These receptors all come from a man younger than 30 in good health.

V usage is TRBV6-5 and J usage is TRBJ1-3; D is possibly TRBD1 (6 bases). The CDR3 runs to 15 residues. V was clipped by 7 bases and J by 1 base, with 14 bases between them. Germline CDR1 is MNHEY and CDR2 is SVGAGI. The CDR3 is CASTRKGGSGNTIYF. The CDR3 nucleotides are TGTGCCAGCACCCGAAAGGGGGGTTCTGGAAACACCATATATTTT.

V usage is TRBV5-6 and J usage is TRBJ1-6; D might be TRBD1 (5 bases). CDR1 and CDR2 (germline): SGHDT, YYEEEE. The CDR3 has 16 residues. The V end lost 4 bases, the J end lost 5 bases, and 16 bases lay between the germline ends. The CDR3: CASSPIWGVNNSPLHF. As DNA, the CDR3 is TGTGCCAGCAGCCCTATCTGGGGGGTGAATAATTCACCCCTCCACTTT.